This T cell receptor (beta chain) was observed in a study of a mutant IDH1 vaccine in newly diagnosed glioma. Background on the study: Vaccine administration was initiated 4-6 weeks following radiotherapy alone, or with temozolomide cycles. Sex distribution of treated patients was approximately 60% male and about 38% female; mean age was about 40 years. It was radiotherapy, temozolomide, or both that patients received previously, with most receiving both.

About this clone itself: The antigen remains unidentified.

Documented time point: week 11, during vaccination. Each dose delivered 300 ug of mutant IDH1 20-mer peptide subcutaneously with imiquimod. Astrocytomas found in donors were new, WHO grade 3 or 4, IDH1-mutant and ATRX-lost. The assay was immunoSEQ multiplex PCR, and TCRdb's table has in-frame clones only and misses some. The table records about 66,000 clones, 84% of them present only once. The CDR3 sequence is 15 residues long. V lost 2 bases and J lost 2, with 12 bases in between. Germline V gives CDR1 MNHNS, CDR2 SASEGT. The clonotype originates from a man aged 30 to 45 with glioma. Sample: PBMCs, taken from a glioma patient whose treatment included an IDH1 peptide vaccine. V gene TRBV6-1 combines with J gene TRBJ2-5; D is perhaps TRBD2 (6 bases). CDR3 coding DNA: TGTGCCAGCAGTGAATTGGGGGGTCTTCAAGAGACCCAGTACTTC. It encodes CASSELGGLQETQYF.